Each of the 3 T cell receptor beta chains below was sequenced from the same sample in a study of response to subunit inactivated influenza vaccine. Using its own MiXCR run on the RT-PCR reads, TCRdb lists one record per CDR3 protein. Here the sample spans about half a million distinct CDR3 sequences, about 25% being singletons. Sequences were derived from CD4+ T cells sorted from PBMCs, sampled more than 4 days after vaccination. Receptors originate from a man in his forties or fifties who received an inactivated influenza vaccine.

This clonotype was counted a few times. The V and J genes are TRBV9 and TRBJ2-2, with D unresolved. Germline values: CDR1 SGDLS, CDR2 YYNGEE. The CDR3 has 13 amino acids. Trimming left V 0 bases short and J 7 bases short, with 7 bases between. Written as DNA, the CDR3 is TGTGCCAGCAGCGTAGAAGGCATCGGGGAGCTGTTTTTT. It encodes CASSVEGIGELFF. Full variable domain (remainder filled in from reference TRBV9 and TRBJ2-2): DSGVTQTPKHLITATGQRVTLRCSPRSGDLSVYWYQQSLDQGLQFLIQYYNGEERAKGNILERFSAQQFPDLHSELNLSSLELGDSALYFCASSVEGIGELFFGEGSRLTVL.

The CDR3 DNA reads as TGTGCCAGCAGCCGAGGACTAGCGGGAGGAACCTACAATGAGCAGTTCTTC. Its translation: CASSRGLAGGTYNEQFF. This chain connects TRBV7-8 to TRBJ2-1; 14 bases fit TRBD2. The CDR3 has 17 amino acids. Losses at the gene ends were 5 bases for V and 2 bases for J; bases not matched to a gene: 5. Germline V gene data show CDR1 as SGHVS and CDR2 as FQNEAQ. Full variable domain (rest looked up from reference TRBV7-8 and TRBJ2-1): GAGVSQSPRYKVAKRGQDVALRCDPISGHVSLFWYQQALGQGPEFLTYFQNEAQLDKSGLPSDRFFAERPEGSVSTLKIQRTQQEDSAVYLCASSRGLAGGTYNEQFFGPGTRLTVL.

This clonotype has only a few counts. This rearrangement joins TRBV5-1 to TRBJ2-5, with 8 bases that match TRBD2. With V trimmed by 3 bases and J by 5 bases, 12 bases remained unmatched. The CDR3 has 16 amino acids. Germline V gene sequence: CDR1 SGHRS, CDR2 YFSETQ. Written as DNA, the CDR3 is TGCGCCAGCAGCTCGGGACTAGAGAGGGTTTCGGAGACCCAGTACTTC. Translation: CASSSGLERVSETQYF.